These 17 T cell receptor beta chains were all obtained from the same sample, sequenced in a study of T cell repertoires in cytomegalovirus infection. One entry per CDR3 protein, called by TCRdb with MiXCR from the reads. The sample shows about 700,000 distinct CDR3 sequences, around a third of them seen only once. These TCRs' antigens remain unknown. This material consisted of cultured PBMCs, taken from culture after CMV antigen stimulation. The receptors come from a human donor in good health (CMV status not recorded). Some clones in this sample may be carry-over from other donors' samples.

This chain links TRBV7-2 with TRBJ2-7; 8 nucleotides match TRBD2. The germline V gene encodes CDR1 SGHTA and CDR2 FQGNSA. V trimming: 1 base; J trimming: 9 bases; junction bases outside the gene matches: 5. This CDR3 is 13 amino acids long. The CDR3 sequence: CASSLESLAAQYF. The CDR3 DNA sequence: TGTGCCAGCAGCTTAGAATCACTAGCGGCGCAGTACTTC.

V gene TRBV7-3 combines with J gene TRBJ2-3, with 9 bases aligning to TRBD2. The germline V gene has CDR1 SGHTA and CDR2 FQGTGA. The junction had 1 base not matched to a gene; V was cut back by 1 base and J by 5 bases. The CDR3 covers 14 residues. The CDR3 sequence is CASSLSGREDTQYF. Written as DNA, the CDR3 is TGTGCCAGCAGCTTAAGCGGGAGGGAAGATACGCAGTATTTT.

The sample holds a few counts of this clonotype. The V gene is TRBV4-2, the J gene TRBJ2-5; weak D call: TRBD1 (6 bases). The CDR3 sequence is 16 residues long. V lost 0 bases, J lost 2 bases, and 13 bases lay in between. From germline, CDR1 is LGHNA and CDR2 YNFKEQ. The CDR3 nucleotides are TGTGCCAGCAGCCAAGATCCAACAGGGCCTCAAGAGACCCAGTACTTC. It specifies CASSQDPTGPQETQYF.

The chain links TRBV27 to TRBJ1-2; 9 positions agree with TRBD1. J was trimmed by 4 bases and V by 5 bases; bases with no gene match: 8. The germline V gene has CDR1 MNHEY and CDR2 SMNVEV (reference sequence). The length of the CDR3 is 15 residues. Here the CDR3 reads CASSPTGGWGYGYTF. In DNA, the CDR3 is TGTGCCAGCAGTCCCACAGGGGGCTGGGGCTATGGCTACACCTTC.

V usage is TRBV2 and J usage is TRBJ2-5; D tentatively reads TRBD1 or TRBD2 (6 bases each). CDR1 is SNHLY and CDR2 is FYNNEI in the germline V gene. CDR3 length: 14 amino acids. V shed 5 bases and J shed 5 bases, with 15 bases lying between them. This CDR3 reads CASSPSGGAETQYF. DNA of the CDR3: TGTGCCAGCAGTCCGTCCGGGGGCGCGGAGACCCAGTACTTC.

The sample holds a few counts of this clonotype. CDR3 residues: CASSLLPGRNYEQYF. The CDR3 DNA reads TGCGCCAGCAGCTTGCTTCCGGGGCGCAATTACGAGCAGTACTTC. This chain links TRBV5-1 with TRBJ2-7, with D perhaps assigned TRBD1 or TRBD2 (5 bases each). This CDR3 spans 15 amino acids. Trimming stripped 1 base from V and 4 bases from J, with 15 bases between. The germline V gene has CDR1 SGHRS and CDR2 YFSETQ. Based on the CDR3 plus reference TRBV5-1 and TRBJ2-7, the full variable domain is KAGVTQTPRYLIKTRGQQVTLSCSPISGHRSVSWYQQTPGQGLQFLFEYFSETQRNKGNFPGRFSGRQFSNSRSEMNVSTLELGDSALYLCASSLLPGRNYEQYFGPGTRLTVT.

This clonotype was detected only once. The genes are TRBV6-5 and TRBJ1-1, with no clear D. Deletions cut 7 bases from V and 3 bases from J, with 21 bases between. This CDR3 contains 16 residues. Per germline, CDR1 MNHEY and CDR2 SVGAGI. CDR3 region: CASIPRAPRLDTEAFF. CDR3 sequence (DNA): TGTGCCAGCATTCCCCGGGCCCCCCGGTTGGACACTGAAGCTTTCTTT.

This clonotype has a handful of counts. This chain links TRBV4-1 with TRBJ1-1; no firm D call. V was clipped by 0 bases and J by 1 base, with 12 bases between them. The germline gives CDR1 MGHRA, CDR2 YSYEKL. The CDR3 is made up of 16 amino acids. The CDR3 protein is CASSQESGSRNTEAFF. Here the CDR3 DNA reads TGCGCCAGCAGCCAAGAGTCCGGCTCCAGGAACACTGAAGCTTTCTTT.

V usage is TRBV11-2 and J usage is TRBJ2-5, with D possibly TRBD2 on 6 matching bases. Germline loops: CDR1 SGHAT, CDR2 FQNNGV. The V and J ends lost 5 bases and 4 bases respectively, with 14 bases between them. The CDR3 consists of 14 residues. CDR3 amino acids: CASSPPISGETQYF. The CDR3 DNA reads TGTGCCAGCAGCCCTCCTATTAGCGGAGAGACCCAGTACTTC.

This clonotype was counted only a few times. This chain uses TRBV2 with TRBJ1-5; 8 bases agree with TRBD1. The junction had 6 bases not matched to a gene; V was cut back by 4 bases and J by 1 base. The CDR3 extends over 16 amino acids. Germline lookup yields CDR1 SNHLY and CDR2 FYNNEI. CDR3 protein: CASSAPRGLSNQPQHF. Written as DNA, the CDR3 is TGTGCCAGCAGTGCGCCCAGGGGGCTGAGCAATCAGCCCCAGCATTTT.

The chain carries TRBV7-6 and TRBJ2-7, with D perhaps TRBD1 (6 bases). Germline CDR1 SGHVS, CDR2 FNYEAQ. The CDR3 is made up of 15 amino acids. V was pared by 4 bases and J by 2 bases, with 15 bases between. CDR3: CASSSGQTTAYEQYF. The CDR3 bases are TGTGCCAGCAGCTCGGGACAAACAACGGCCTACGAGCAGTACTTC.

Ten or more counts support this clonotype. The CDR3 sequence is CASSHSGRTSYEQYF. The CDR3 nucleotides read TGTGCCAGCAGCCATAGCGGGAGGACCTCCTACGAGCAGTACTTC. The chain employs TRBV7-2 and TRBJ2-7; 10 nucleotides line up with TRBD2. V shed 5 bases, J shed 0 bases, and the junction held 4 bases outside the gene matches. Germline V CDR1 and CDR2: SGHTA, FQGNSA. This CDR3 region has 15 residues.

This clonotype turned up a few times. The chain joins TRBV7-2 to TRBJ2-5, with a tentative D call TRBD1 (6 bases). Per germline, CDR1 SGHTA and CDR2 FQGNSA. This CDR3 has 13 residues. Deletions cut 6 bases from V and 2 bases from J, with 10 bases between. The CDR3: CASRIDRQETQYF. The DNA of the CDR3 is TGTGCCAGCAGGATCGACAGGCAAGAGACCCAGTACTTC.

A few counts support this clonotype. The V call is TRBV7-2, the J call TRBJ2-5, with TRBD2 matching over 7 bases. Germline assignment: CDR1 SGHTA and CDR2 FQGNSA. Trimming removed 4 bases from V and 5 bases from J; junction bases left unmatched: 7. The CDR3 is 14 amino acids. This CDR3 reads CASSSPGLRETQYF. DNA of the CDR3: TGTGCCAGCAGCTCACCGGGACTAAGGGAGACCCAGTACTTC.

In regard to this clonotype: The junction departs from the called germline gene at one end, perhaps through a read error. The chain couples TRBV20-1 to TRBJ2-1; 9 bases are a match to TRBD2. The CDR3 totals 12 residues. The germline V gene encodes CDR1 DFQATT and CDR2 SNEGSKA (reference sequence). DNA for the CDR3: TGCAGTCCTAGCGGGAACGACAATGAGCAGTTCTTC. This gives the protein CSPSGNDNEQFF.

At least ten counts were recorded for this clonotype. CDR3 amino acids: CASSLAVRREAFF. In DNA form, the CDR3 reads TGTGCCAGCAGCTTAGCAGTCCGTCGAGAAGCTTTCTTT. This chain links TRBV7-2 with TRBJ1-1, with D unresolved. The ends were cut back, 0 bases at V and 8 bases at J, with 10 bases in the middle. In germline, CDR1 is SGHTA, CDR2 FQGNSA. The CDR3 loop spans 13 amino acids.

There are a few counts of this clonotype. The CDR3 coding sequence is TGTGCCAGCAGCCAAGCGCGAGGGGCCGAGCAGTACTTC. Translation gives CASSQARGAEQYF. J is TRBJ2-7 and V is TRBV6-6; tentatively, D is TRBD1 or TRBD2 (5 bases each). The germline V and J ends were trimmed by 6 bases and 6 bases, with 15 bases remaining between them. Germline V lookup: CDR1 MNHNY, CDR2 SVGAGI (reference sequence). This CDR3 is built from 13 residues.